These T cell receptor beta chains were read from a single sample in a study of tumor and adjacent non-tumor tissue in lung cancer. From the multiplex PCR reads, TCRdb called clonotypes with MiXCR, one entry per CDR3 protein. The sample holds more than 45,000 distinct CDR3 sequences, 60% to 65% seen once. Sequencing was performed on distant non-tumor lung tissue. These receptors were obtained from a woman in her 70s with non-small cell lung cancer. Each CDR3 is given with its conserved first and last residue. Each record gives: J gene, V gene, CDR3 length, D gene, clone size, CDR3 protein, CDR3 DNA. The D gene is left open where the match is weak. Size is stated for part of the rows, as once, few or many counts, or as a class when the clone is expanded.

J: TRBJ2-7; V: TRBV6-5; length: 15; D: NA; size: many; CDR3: CASSYSSVPSYEQYF; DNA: TGTGCCAGCAGTTACTCGAGCGTCCCGAGCTACGAGCAGTACTTC
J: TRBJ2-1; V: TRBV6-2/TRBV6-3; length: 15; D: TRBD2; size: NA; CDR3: CSSSYSTSGSNEQFF; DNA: TGTTCCAGCAGTTACTCGACCAGCGGGAGCAATGAGCAGTTCTTC
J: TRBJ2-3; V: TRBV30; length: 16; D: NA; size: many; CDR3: CAWSVRAWARTDTQYF; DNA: TGTGCCTGGAGTGTACGCGCATGGGCACGCACAGATACGCAGTATTTT
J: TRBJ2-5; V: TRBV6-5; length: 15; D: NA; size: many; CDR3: CASSLSSAPGETQYF; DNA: TGTGCCAGCAGTCTTTCTAGCGCCCCGGGGGAGACCCAGTACTTC
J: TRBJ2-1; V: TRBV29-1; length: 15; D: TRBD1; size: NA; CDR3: CSVREGDRVTNGQFF; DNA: TGTAGCGTGCGGGAAGGGGACAGGGTCACTAATGGGCAGTTCTTC
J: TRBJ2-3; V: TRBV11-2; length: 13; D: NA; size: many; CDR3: CASSWDSTDTQYF; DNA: TGTGCCAGCAGCTGGGACTCCACAGATACGCAGTATTTT
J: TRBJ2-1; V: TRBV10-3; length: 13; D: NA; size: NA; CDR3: CAISGGLDNEQFF; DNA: TGTGCCATCAGCGGGGGTCTAGACAATGAGCAGTTCTTC
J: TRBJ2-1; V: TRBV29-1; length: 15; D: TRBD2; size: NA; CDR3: CSVERLAGPNSPHIF; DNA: TGCAGCGTTGAAAGACTAGCGGGACCTAACAGTCCTCATATCTTC
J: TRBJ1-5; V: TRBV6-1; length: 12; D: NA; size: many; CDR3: CASSAAQRPQHF; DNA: TGTGCCAGCAGTGCGGCTCAGAGGCCCCAGCATTTT
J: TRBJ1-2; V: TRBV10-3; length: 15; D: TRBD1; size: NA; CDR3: CDISESGQGPYGYTF; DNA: TGTGACATCAGTGAGTCAGGACAGGGGCCCTATGGCTACACCTTC
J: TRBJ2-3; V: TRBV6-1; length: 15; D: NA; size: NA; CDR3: CASSPGIGGPDTQFF; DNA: TGTGCCAGCAGTCCCGGGATAGGGGGTCCGGATACGCAGTTTTTT
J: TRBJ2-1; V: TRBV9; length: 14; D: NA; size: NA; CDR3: CASSVSRNYNEQFF; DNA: TGTGCCAGCAGCGTGAGCCGGAACTACAATGAGCAGTTCTTC
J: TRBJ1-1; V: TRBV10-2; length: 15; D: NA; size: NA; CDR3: CASCEWSTLNTESFF; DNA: TGCGCCAGCTGTGAGTGGAGCACTCTGAACACTGAATCCTTCTTT
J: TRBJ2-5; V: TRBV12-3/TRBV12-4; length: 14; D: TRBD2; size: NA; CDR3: CAISDSGRRETQYF; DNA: TGTGCAATCAGTGATAGCGGGAGACGAGAGACCCAGTACTTC
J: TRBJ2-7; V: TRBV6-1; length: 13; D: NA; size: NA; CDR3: CASLAGVIHEQYF; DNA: TGTGCCAGCTTAGCAGGAGTCATCCACGAGCAGTACTTC
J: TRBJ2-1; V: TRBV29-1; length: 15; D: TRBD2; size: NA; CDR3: CRAEDWLAADNEQFF; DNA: TGCAGGGCTGAAGATTGGCTAGCGGCCGACAATGAGCAGTTCTTC
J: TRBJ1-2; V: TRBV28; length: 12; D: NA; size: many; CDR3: CASSGDLYGYTF; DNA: TGTGCCAGCAGTGGGGACCTGTATGGCTACACCTTC
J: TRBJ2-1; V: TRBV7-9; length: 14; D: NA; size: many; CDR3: CASTLMESYNEQFF; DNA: TGTGCCAGCACCCTTATGGAGTCCTACAATGAGCAGTTCTTC
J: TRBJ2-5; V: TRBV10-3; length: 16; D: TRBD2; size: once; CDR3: CAIRGGSGELEETHYF; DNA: TGTGCCATCCGGGGAGGCAGCGGGGAACTAGAAGAGACCCACTACTTC
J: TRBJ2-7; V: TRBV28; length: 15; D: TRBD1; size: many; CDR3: CASSSTGAGDYEQYF; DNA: TGTGCCAGCAGTTCCACAGGGGCCGGAGACTACGAGCAGTACTTC
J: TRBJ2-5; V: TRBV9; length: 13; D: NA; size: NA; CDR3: CASSVEWAETQYF; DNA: TGTGCCAGTAGCGTAGAGTGGGCGGAGACCCAGTACTTC
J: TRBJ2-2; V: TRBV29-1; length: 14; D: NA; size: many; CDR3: CSVEGRGNTGELFF; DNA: TGCAGCGTTGAGGGCAGGGGGAACACCGGGGAGCTGTTTTTT
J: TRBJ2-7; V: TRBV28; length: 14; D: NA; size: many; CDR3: CASSSGSEAGEQYF; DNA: TGTGCCAGCAGTTCTGGATCCGAGGCAGGGGAGCAGTACTTC
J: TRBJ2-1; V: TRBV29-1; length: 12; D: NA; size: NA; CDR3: CSVDPVNNEQFF; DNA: TGCAGCGTTGATCCAGTAAACAATGAGCAGTTCTTC
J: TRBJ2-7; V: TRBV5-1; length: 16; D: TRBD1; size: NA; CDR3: CASSIGGTGTTYEQYF; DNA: TGCGCCAGCAGCATAGGAGGGACAGGTACTACCTACGAGCAGTACTTC
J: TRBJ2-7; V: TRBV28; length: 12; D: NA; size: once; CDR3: CARSLSSYEQYF; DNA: TGTGCCAGGAGTTTATCATCCTACGAGCAGTACTTC
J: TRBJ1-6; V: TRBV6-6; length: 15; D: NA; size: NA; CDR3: CDSSPLMGADSPLHF; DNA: TGTGACAGCAGTCCACTTATGGGGGCGGATTCACCCCTCCACTTT
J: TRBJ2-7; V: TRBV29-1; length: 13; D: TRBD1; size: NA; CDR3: CSVKRQGINEQYF; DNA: TGCAGCGTGAAACGACAGGGCATAAATGAGCAGTACTTC
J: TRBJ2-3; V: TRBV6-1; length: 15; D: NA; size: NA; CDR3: CASRDNRGRGDTRYF; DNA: TGTGCCAGCAGGGATAACCGGGGCAGGGGAGATACACGGTATTTT
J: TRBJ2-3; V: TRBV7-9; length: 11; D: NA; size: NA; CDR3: CASRPGVTQYF; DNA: TGTGCCAGCAGACCCGGAGTTACGCAGTATTTT
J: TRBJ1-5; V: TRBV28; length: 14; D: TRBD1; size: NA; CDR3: CASSLVGRGQPQHF; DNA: TGTGCCAGCAGTTTAGTTGGCAGGGGGCAGCCCCAGCATTTT
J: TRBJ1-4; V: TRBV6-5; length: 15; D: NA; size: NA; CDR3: CASCYTSGTNEKLFF; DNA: TGTGCCAGCTGTTATACGTCAGGGACTAATGAAAAACTGTTTTTT
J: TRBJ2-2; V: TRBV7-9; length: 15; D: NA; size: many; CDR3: CASSQGGGNTGELFF; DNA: TGTGCCAGCAGCCAAGGTGGGGGGAACACCGGGGAGCTGTTTTTT
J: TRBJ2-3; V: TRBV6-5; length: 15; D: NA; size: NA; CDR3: CISSYSLMNTDTQYF; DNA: TGTATCAGCAGTTACTCGCTTATGAACACAGATACGCAGTATTTT
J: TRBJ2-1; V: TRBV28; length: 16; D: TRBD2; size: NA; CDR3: CASCYQAGGSYNDQFF; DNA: TGTGCCAGCTGTTACCAAGCGGGAGGTTCCTACAATGATCAGTTCTTC
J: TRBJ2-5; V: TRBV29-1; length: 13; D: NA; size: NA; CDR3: CSVDGGGAETQYF; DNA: TGCAGCGTCGACGGTGGGGGGGCAGAGACCCAGTACTTC
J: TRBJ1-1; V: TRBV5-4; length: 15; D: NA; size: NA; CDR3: CASSPSTGMNTEVCF; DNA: TGTGCCAGCAGCCCCTCGACGGGTATGAACACTGAAGTTTGCTTT
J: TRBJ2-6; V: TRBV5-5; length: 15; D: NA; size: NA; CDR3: CASNTGFSVANVLTF; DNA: TGTGCCAGCAACACCGGTTTCTCTGTGGCCAACGTCCTGACTTTC
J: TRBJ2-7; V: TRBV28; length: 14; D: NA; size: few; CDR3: CASSLEPGNYEQYF; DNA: TGTGCCAGCAGTTTAGAGCCGGGAAACTACGAGCAGTACTTC
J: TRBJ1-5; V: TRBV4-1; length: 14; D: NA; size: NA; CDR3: CASSQDLAGQIRHF; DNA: TGCGCCAGCAGCCAAGATCTAGCAGGTCAGATTCGGCATTTT
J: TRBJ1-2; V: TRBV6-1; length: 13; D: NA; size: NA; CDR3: CANTKGQADGYTF; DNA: TGTGCCAACACGAAGGGCCAGGCTGATGGCTATACCTTC
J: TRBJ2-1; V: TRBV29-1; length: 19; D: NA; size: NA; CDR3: CSVLGGGQAGSLPYNEQFF; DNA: TGCAGCGTTTTGGGAGGTGGTCAGGCGGGATCATTACCCTATAATGAGCAGTTCTTC
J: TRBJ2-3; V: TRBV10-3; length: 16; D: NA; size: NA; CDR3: CAISEFNGEVKDMQYF; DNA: TGTGCCATCAGTGAGTTCAACGGGGAGGTCAAAGATATGCAGTATTTT
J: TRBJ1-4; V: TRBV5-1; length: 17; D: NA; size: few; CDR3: CASSLFLQGTTNEKLFF; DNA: TGCGCCAGCAGCTTGTTTCTTCAGGGGACAACTAATGAAAAACTGTTTTTT
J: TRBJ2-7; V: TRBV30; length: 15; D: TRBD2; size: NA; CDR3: CAWSVWRTSDHEQYF; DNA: TGTGCCTGGAGTGTATGGCGGACTAGCGACCACGAGCAGTACTTC
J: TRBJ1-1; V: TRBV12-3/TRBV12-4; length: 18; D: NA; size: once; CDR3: CAIRRVGVEWVTDTEAFF; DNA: TGTGCCATTAGGCGAGTCGGTGTCGAGTGGGTTACTGACACTGAAGCTTTCTTT
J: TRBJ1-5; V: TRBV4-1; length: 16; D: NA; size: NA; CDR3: CASSLWDNDSNQLQHF; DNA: TGCGCCAGCAGCTTATGGGACAACGATAGCAATCAGCTCCAGCATTTT
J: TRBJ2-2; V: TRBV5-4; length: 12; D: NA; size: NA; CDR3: CVSSSTLGELFF; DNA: TGTGTCAGCAGCTCGACACTCGGGGAGCTGTTTTTT
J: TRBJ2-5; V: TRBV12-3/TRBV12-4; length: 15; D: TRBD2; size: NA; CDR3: CASSFLIAGGGTQYF; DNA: TGTGCCAGCAGTTTTCTCATAGCGGGGGGGGGGACCCAGTACTTC
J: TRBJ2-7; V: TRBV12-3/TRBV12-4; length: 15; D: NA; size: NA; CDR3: CARSSGRGGVNEQYF; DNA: TGTGCCAGGAGTTCAGGAAGGGGCGGAGTGAACGAGCAGTACTTC
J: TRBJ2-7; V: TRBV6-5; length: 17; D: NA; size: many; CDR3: CASRPTGVASSGYEQYF; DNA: TGTGCCAGCAGGCCGACAGGGGTTGCATCTAGCGGCTACGAGCAGTACTTC
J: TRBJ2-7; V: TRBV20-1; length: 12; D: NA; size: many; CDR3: CSARGQNYEQYF; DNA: TGCAGTGCTAGAGGACAGAACTACGAGCAGTACTTC
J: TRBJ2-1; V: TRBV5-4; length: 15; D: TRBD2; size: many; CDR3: CASSWPSGGMNEQFF; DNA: TGTGCCAGCAGCTGGCCTAGCGGGGGGATGAATGAGCAGTTCTTC
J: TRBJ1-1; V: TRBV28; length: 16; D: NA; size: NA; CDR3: CTSSRPTGTSHIEAFF; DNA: TGTACCAGCAGCCGACCGACAGGAACTTCTCACATTGAAGCCTTCTTT
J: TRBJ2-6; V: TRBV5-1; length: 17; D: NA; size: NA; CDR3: CASSLALSDPGANVLTF; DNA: TGCGCCAGCAGCTTGGCCCTTAGCGATCCTGGGGCCAACGTCCTGACTTTC
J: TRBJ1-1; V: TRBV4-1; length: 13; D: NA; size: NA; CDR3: CASSHSLNTEAFF; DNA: TGCGCCAGCAGCCACTCCTTGAACACTGAAGCTTTCTTT
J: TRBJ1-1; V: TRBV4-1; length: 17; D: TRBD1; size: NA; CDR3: CASSQDDRDRPNTEASF; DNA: TGTGCCAGCAGCCAAGACGACCGGGACAGGCCGAACACTGAAGCTTCCTTT
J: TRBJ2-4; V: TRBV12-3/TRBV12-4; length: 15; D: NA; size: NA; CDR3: CSSSLVVGSGNIQYF; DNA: TGTTCCAGCAGTTTAGTCGTCGGGAGTGGAAACATTCAGTACTTC
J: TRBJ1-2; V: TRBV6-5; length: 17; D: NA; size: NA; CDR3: CASSYRSFQGAGYGYTF; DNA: TGTGCCAGCAGTTACCGTTCTTTTCAGGGAGCTGGCTATGGTTACACCTTC